These 5 T cell receptor beta chains came from one sample sequenced in a study of T-cell memory formation after mild COVID-19. TCRdb itself ran the 5' RACE reads through MiXCR, one entry per CDR3 protein. Among hundreds of thousands of distinct CDR3 sequences, 20% were seen once, and the ten largest hold roughly an eighth. The sample consisted of PBMCs or a T cell subset sorted from them (not recorded which). The receptors stem from an adult woman who had mild COVID-19 (a few samples of this study predate the infection). Cell type and time point are not known.

The chain joins TRBV20-1 to TRBJ2-2; D possibly corresponds to TRBD2 (5 bases). Trimming removed 1 base from V and 8 bases from J, with 5 bases in between. Germline V gene sequence: CDR1 DFQATT, CDR2 SNEGSKA (reference sequence). The CDR3 is 11 amino acids. The CDR3 region has the DNA TGCAGTGCTAGAGGACTAGGGGAGCTGTTTTTT. Protein sequence: CSARGLGELFF.

The chain employs TRBV7-3 and TRBJ2-1; 7 positions match TRBD2. The CDR3 length is 16 residues. The V and J ends lost 2 bases and 2 bases, in that order; junction bases with no gene match: 6. CDR1 and CDR2 from the germline V gene are SGHTA and FQGTGA. The CDR3 here is CASSLGAGEPYNEQFF. In nucleotides, the CDR3 is TGTGCCAGCAGCTTAGGGGCGGGAGAGCCCTACAATGAGCAGTTCTTC.

The chain combines TRBV19 with TRBJ2-5, with D possibly TRBD2 on 5 matching bases. The germline V gene encodes CDR1 LNHDA and CDR2 SQIVND (reference sequence). Between the trimmed V and J ends, which lost 6 bases and 5 bases, there was a span of 13 bases. The CDR3 extends over 13 amino acids. In nucleotides, the CDR3 is TGTGCCAGTAGATACCGCGAGGGTGAGACCCAGTACTTC. Protein: CASRYREGETQYF.

This clonotype was seen a handful of times. This chain connects TRBV20-1 to TRBJ2-5, with D tentatively TRBD2 (6 bases). Deletions cut 0 bases from V and 5 bases from J, with 19 bases between. Per the germline V gene, CDR1 is DFQATT and CDR2 is SNEGSKA (reference sequence). The CDR3 runs 16 residues. The CDR3 DNA reads as TGCAGTGCTAGAGATCCTAGCGCGGGGATGCACGAGACCCAGTACTTC. Encoded protein: CSARDPSAGMHETQYF.

The chain carries TRBV5-1 and TRBJ2-7; perhaps TRBD2 as D (5 bases). The CDR3 loop spans 14 amino acids. Germline-derived CDR1 and CDR2 are SGHRS and YFSETQ. Between the trimmed V and J ends, which lost 2 bases and 1 base, there was a span of 10 bases. This chain's CDR3 is CASSFGLQSYEQYF. The CDR3 DNA reads TGCGCCAGCAGCTTCGGACTCCAGTCCTACGAGCAGTACTTC.